Listed here are 21 T cell receptor beta chains from one sample, sequenced in a study of blood T cell repertoires in COVID-19. The method was immunoSEQ multiplex PCR; TCRdb's version includes in-frame clones alone and lacks a portion of them. Among tens of thousands of clones listed, over 75% were seen once. The sample was peripheral blood. Receptor source: a woman aged 55-69 years with acute or convalescent COVID-19.

The chain couples TRBV24-1 to TRBJ2-7; a weak D match, TRBD2 (7 bases). This CDR3 is 14 amino acids long. The V and J ends lost 5 bases and 5 bases respectively, with 15 bases between them. Per germline, CDR1 KGHDR and CDR2 SFDVKD. CDR3 residues: CATSVGGAENEQYF. The CDR3 coding sequence is TGTGCCACCAGTGTAGGGGGGGCTGAAAACGAGCAGTACTTC.

The rearrangement joins TRBV7-9 to TRBJ2-7; D possibly corresponds to TRBD2 (5 bases). The V and J ends lost 4 bases and 0 bases respectively, with 13 bases between them. The CDR3 is 15 amino acids. The germline CDR1 and CDR2 sequences are SEHNR and FQNEAQ (reference sequence). The CDR3 nucleotides are TGTGCCAGCAGCTCTGACTATACCGTCTCCTACGAGCAGTACTTC. Translation: CASSSDYTVSYEQYF.

This chain links TRBV28 with TRBJ1-2; a weak D match, TRBD1 (5 bases). Germline CDR1 and CDR2: MDHEN and SYDVKM. The CDR3 totals 15 residues. Between the trimmed V and J ends, which lost 5 bases and 3 bases, there was a span of 16 bases. DNA for the CDR3: TGTGCCAGCAGTCCCCCCATGGCAGGGTACTATGGCTACACCTTC. It encodes CASSPPMAGYYGYTF.

The chain has TRBV19 and TRBJ2-2, with 10 bases matching TRBD2. The CDR3 has 15 residues. Germline assignment: CDR1 LNHDA and CDR2 SQIVND (reference sequence). The trim removed 7 bases at V and 4 bases at J, leaving 6 bases unmatched. The CDR3 region is CASKLAGPVTGELFF. The CDR3 DNA follows: TGTGCCAGTAAACTAGCGGGGCCGGTCACCGGGGAGCTGTTTTTT.

V gene TRBV30 combines with J gene TRBJ2-5; TRBD2 matches at 7 bases. CDR1 is GTSNPN and CDR2 is SVGIG in the germline V gene (reference sequence). V dropped 1 base and J dropped 3; count of bases not matched to a gene: 2. The CDR3 loop spans 13 amino acids. The CDR3 nucleotides read TGTGCCTGGAGTGGGGGGGGAAAAGAGACCCAGTACTTC. It is translated as CAWSGGGKETQYF.

J is TRBJ1-1 and V is TRBV7-8; D possibly corresponds to TRBD1 (5 bases). This CDR3 spans 13 amino acids. Germline lookup yields CDR1 SGHVS and CDR2 FQNEAQ. V was pared by 5 bases and J by 10 bases, with 17 bases between. This CDR3 reads CASSPREQDRAFF. CDR3 DNA: TGTGCCAGCAGCCCAAGGGAACAGGATCGAGCTTTCTTT.

As concerns this clone: Sequence at one end of the junction differs from germline and may be a read error. This chain joins TRBV3-1 (or the pseudogene TRBV3-2) and TRBJ1-1, with D tentatively TRBD1 (5 bases). Germline V gene sequence: CDR1 LGHDT, CDR2 YNNKEL (reference sequence). The CDR3 spans 17 residues. DNA for the CDR3: TGTGCCAGCAGCCAAGGGCGAGGTAACAGGCCTAACAATGAAGCTTTCTTT. It yields the protein CASSQGRGNRPNNEAFF.

The chain has TRBV28 and TRBJ1-5, with TRBD1 as a possible D gene (5 bases). Germline V gene data show CDR1 as MDHEN and CDR2 as SYDVKM. Trimming cost V 2 bases and J 2 bases, with 10 bases left between them. CDR3 length equals 15 residues. CDR3 residues: CASSLPGSRNQPQHF. CDR3 DNA: TGTGCCAGCAGTTTACCAGGGTCGCGCAATCAGCCCCAGCATTTT.

The chain couples TRBV4-2 to TRBJ2-1; 8 bases agree with TRBD2. The CDR3 runs 15 residues. J lost 7 bases, V lost 1 base, and 6 bases had no gene match. Germline V CDR1 and CDR2: LGHNA, YNFKEQ. CDR3: CASSQAAGANNEQFF. The DNA of the CDR3 is TGTGCCAGCAGCCAAGCAGCGGGAGCAAATAATGAGCAGTTCTTC.

The chain combines TRBV10-1 with TRBJ1-6; no reliable D call. The CDR3 has 14 residues. Germline V lookup: CDR1 WNHNN, CDR2 SYGVQD (reference sequence). Trimming removed 4 bases from V and 7 bases from J, with 11 bases in between. CDR3 bases: TGCGCCAGCAGTGTTGGAGGATTCAATTCACCCCTCCACTTT. Its protein is CASSVGGFNSPLHF.

This chain connects TRBV30 to TRBJ1-5; TRBD1 might be the D (5 bases). Trimming left V 1 base short and J 6 bases short, with 10 bases between. The CDR3 is 13 amino acids. Germline CDR1 reads GTSNPN; CDR2 reads SVGIG (reference sequence). CDR3 DNA sequence: TGTGCCTGGAGTGCGGGGGGAAGTCAGCCCCAGCATTTT. Residues: CAWSAGGSQPQHF.

This clone showed up just once. The chain uses TRBV3-1 (or the pseudogene TRBV3-2) and TRBJ2-6; the match to TRBD1 covers 10 bases. Germline CDR1 and CDR2: LGHDT and YNNKEL (reference sequence). J gave up 1 base and V 3 bases, and 6 bases lay outside the gene matches. The CDR3 length is 18 residues. The chain's CDR3 is CASSQTGGSSSGANVLTF. CDR3 sequence (DNA): TGTGCCAGCAGCCAGACAGGGGGCAGTTCGTCTGGGGCCAACGTCCTGACTTTC.

The gene calls are TRBV21-1 and TRBJ2-7; no DNA check was done on the table's D call, TRBD2. TRBV21-1 is deemed a pseudogene. The CDR3 spans 21 residues. The CDR3 nucleotides are TGTGCCAGCAGCAAAATGGGCGGACCGGGATGGCGGGGTTCCCTTGTCTACGAGCAGTACTTC. Translated, it gives CASSKMGGPGWRGSLVYEQYF.

The chain carries TRBV10-1 and TRBJ1-1; the match to TRBD1 covers 9 bases. Losses at the gene ends were 2 bases for V and 5 bases for J; bases not matched to a gene: 6. Germline lookup yields CDR1 WNHNN and CDR2 SYGVQD (reference sequence). The CDR3 has 15 amino acids. CDR3 sequence reads: CASSETGTGKTEAFF. Written as DNA, the CDR3 is TGCGCCAGCAGTGAGACCGGGACAGGGAAAACTGAAGCTTTCTTT.

The chain carries TRBV5-5 and TRBJ2-3; 8 bases align to TRBD2. The V and J ends lost 2 bases and 4 bases, in that order; junction bases with no gene match: 6. This CDR3 spans 15 amino acids. CDR1 is SGHKS and CDR2 is YYEKEE in the germline V gene (reference sequence). This CDR3 reads CASSFRGRGADTQYF. The CDR3 DNA is TGTGCCAGCAGCTTCCGGGGGCGGGGGGCAGATACGCAGTATTTT.

The chain carries TRBV27 and TRBJ2-7, with 11 positions matching TRBD1. The CDR3 consists of 14 residues. Germline loops: CDR1 MNHEY, CDR2 SMNVEV (reference sequence). The V gene end was trimmed by 6 bases and the J gene end by 4 bases; junction bases not matched to a gene: 5. CDR3 in DNA: TGTGCCAGCAGGTCGGGACAGGGGGGGTACGAGCAGTACTTC. Translating gives CASRSGQGGYEQYF.

This chain joins TRBV28 and TRBJ2-6, with a weak D call TRBD1 (5 bases). This CDR3 contains 16 residues. V was clipped by 3 bases and J by 4 bases, with 13 bases between them. Germline CDR1 MDHEN, CDR2 SYDVKM. CDR3 protein: CASSFSGPSGANVLTF. The DNA for the CDR3 is TGTGCCAGCAGTTTCTCAGGGCCGTCGGGGGCCAACGTCCTGACTTTC.

The V call is TRBV20-1, the J call TRBJ1-1; perhaps TRBD1 as D (6 bases). The V end was cut by 3 bases, the J end by 5 bases, with 16 bases between. Germline CDR1 DFQATT, CDR2 SNEGSKA (reference sequence). The CDR3 totals 14 residues. The CDR3 DNA reads as TGCAGTGCTAGTCACCCATTTCAGGGGACTGAAGCTTTCTTT. Protein: CSASHPFQGTEAFF.

A note on this clone: One end of the junction varies from germline; a read error may be responsible. CDR3 protein: CASSLNRGSYEQYF. As DNA, the CDR3 is TGTGCTAGCAGCTTAAACCGAGGGTCCTACGAGCAGTACTTC. This rearrangement joins TRBV7-7 to TRBJ2-7; a weak D match, TRBD2 (5 bases). CDR1 and CDR2 (germline): SSHAT, FNYEAQ (reference sequence). The CDR3 sequence is 14 residues long.

Only a few counts were recorded for this clone. The chain uses TRBV2 and TRBJ1-6, with D unresolved. Germline CDR1 is SNHLY and CDR2 is FYNNEI. Trimming left V 2 bases short and J 7 bases short, with 15 bases between. The CDR3 sequence is 16 residues long. In DNA, the CDR3 is TGTGCCAGCAGTGAAAGGACTTCACAAGGAAATTCACCCCTCCACTTT. Amino acid sequence: CASSERTSQGNSPLHF.

DNA of the CDR3: TGTGCCAGCAGTTTAGGTTTCCGTCGTGAGAATGAGCAGTTCTTC. Protein: CASSLGFRRENEQFF. The chain is built from TRBV27 and TRBJ2-1; D remains unclear. The CDR3 is 15 residues long. Germline assignment: CDR1 MNHEY and CDR2 SMNVEV (reference sequence). The V and J ends lost 2 bases and 7 bases respectively, with 15 bases between them.